These 6 T cell receptor beta chains were all obtained from the same sample, sequenced in a study of sequential checkpoint blockade in melanoma. As to treatment: randomized to nivolumab then ipilimumab (arm A) or the reverse (arm B). Data came from immunoSEQ multiplex PCR; TCRdb stores just in-frame clones and leaves some out. In the table there are roughly 34,000 clones, approximately 86% of which are singletons. The starting material was CD8+ T cells sorted from blood (inferred from file names), obtained from a patient given nivolumab and ipilimumab in sequence. Source of these receptors: a human donor with melanoma.

The gene calls are TRBV12-2 and TRBJ2-3; TRBD2 is taken as the D call from the table, unchecked against the DNA. TRBV12-2 is a listed pseudogene. The CDR3 spans 15 residues. CDR3 nucleotides: TGTGCAAGTCGCTCCAGCGCAGGCGGGGTAGATACGCAGTATTTT. This translates into CASRSSAGGVDTQYF.

This chain links TRBV7-9 with TRBJ2-3; no firm D call. Germline V gene sequence: CDR1 SEHNR, CDR2 FQNEAQ (reference sequence). V gave up 0 bases and J gave up 0 bases, with 10 bases separating them. The CDR3 has 16 residues. The chain's CDR3 is CASSLAAPFSTDTQYF. DNA of the CDR3: TGTGCCAGCAGCTTAGCAGCACCCTTTAGCACAGATACGCAGTATTTT.

The chain links TRBV7-8 to TRBJ1-4; D ambiguous. The CDR3 length is 17 residues. The V gene's germline CDR1 is SGHVS and CDR2 FQNEAQ. Trimming removed 1 base from V and 2 bases from J, with 14 bases in between. Here the CDR3 reads CASSLVEVGWTNEKLFF. In DNA, the CDR3 is TGTGCCAGCAGCTTAGTGGAGGTGGGGTGGACTAATGAAAAACTGTTTTTT.

This chain links TRBV25-1 with TRBJ1-1, with D possibly being TRBD1 (5 bases). CDR1 is MGHDK and CDR2 is SYGVNS in the germline V gene. V was trimmed by 3 bases and J by 0 bases, leaving 11 bases between them. CDR3 length: 15 residues. The CDR3 nucleotides are TGTGCCAGCAGTGACCCCAGGGCCATGAACACTGAAGCTTTCTTT. This gives the protein CASSDPRAMNTEAFF.

This rearrangement joins TRBV4-2 to TRBJ2-3; 8 bases are shared with TRBD2. CDR3 length: 16 residues. Unmatched junction bases numbered 9, after V lost 4 bases and J lost 3 bases. CDR1 is LGHNA, CDR2 YNFKEQ, per germline. CDR3 in amino acids: CASSPERGRGTDTQYF. CDR3 coding DNA: TGTGCCAGCAGCCCTGAGCGGGGGCGGGGGACAGATACGCAGTATTTT.

This chain uses TRBV27 with TRBJ2-3, with TRBD2 matching 7 bases. There are 16 residues in the CDR3. V gave up 7 bases and J gave up 2 bases; unmatched junction bases: 12. Germline V gene sequence: CDR1 MNHEY, CDR2 SMNVEV (reference sequence). Here the CDR3 DNA reads TGTGCCAGCAACCCCACGGGACTACCGTTCACAGATACGCAGTATTTT. Protein product: CASNPTGLPFTDTQYF.